One T cell receptor beta chain is described in this entry. These data originate in a study of radiation and T cells in renal cell carcinoma. Trimming cost V 0 bases and J 3 bases, with 9 bases left between them. CDR1 is SGHAT, CDR2 FQNNGV, per germline. This CDR3 spans 15 amino acids. Generated by immunoSEQ multiplex PCR, the TCRdb table keeps only in-frame clones and is missing some. The profile shows 130,000 to 150,000 clones, approximately 90% of them singletons. Time point defined: baseline pretreatment blood. Treatment noted: 15 Gy SBRT to primary tumor, nephrectomy 4 weeks later. Blood was sampled at baseline, 2 weeks and 4 weeks after SBRT. Clear cell pathology was present in this patient's renal cell carcinoma.

The sequence was collected from a woman aged 70-85 years with renal cell carcinoma. This sample comprised blood, obtained from a patient whose treatment included radiotherapy and nephrectomy. J is TRBJ1-5 and V is TRBV11-2, with D possibly being TRBD1 (5 bases). This CDR3 reads CASSLDRGFNQPQHF. The DNA of the CDR3 is TGTGCCAGCAGCTTAGATAGGGGCTTCAATCAGCCCCAGCATTTT.